Included here is one T cell receptor (beta chain) sequence, with context. Antigen: not known. From the 5' RACE reads, TCRdb called clonotypes with MiXCR, one entry per CDR3 protein. The table lists around 490,000 distinct CDR3 sequences, approximately 5.3% of them singletons. These data originate in a study of CD8 T cells in ankylosing spondylitis. The study, taken as a whole, reports: Roughly eight highly homologous variants made up a TCR beta motif that seemed to typify ankylosing spondylitis blood.

Sequencing was carried out using blood, either unsorted or a sorted T cell fraction (not recorded which). The TCR originated in a male donor with ankylosing spondylitis.

The CDR3 DNA is TGCGCCAGCAGCTGGGGGGACAAGTATAATGAGCAGTTCTTC. This gives the protein CASSWGDKYNEQFF. The chain uses TRBV5-1 and TRBJ2-1; D might be TRBD1 or TRBD2, each matching 6 bases. CDR3 length: 14 amino acids. Germline assignment: CDR1 SGHRS and CDR2 YFSETQ. Trimming took 3 bases from V and 7 from J, leaving 14 bases between them.